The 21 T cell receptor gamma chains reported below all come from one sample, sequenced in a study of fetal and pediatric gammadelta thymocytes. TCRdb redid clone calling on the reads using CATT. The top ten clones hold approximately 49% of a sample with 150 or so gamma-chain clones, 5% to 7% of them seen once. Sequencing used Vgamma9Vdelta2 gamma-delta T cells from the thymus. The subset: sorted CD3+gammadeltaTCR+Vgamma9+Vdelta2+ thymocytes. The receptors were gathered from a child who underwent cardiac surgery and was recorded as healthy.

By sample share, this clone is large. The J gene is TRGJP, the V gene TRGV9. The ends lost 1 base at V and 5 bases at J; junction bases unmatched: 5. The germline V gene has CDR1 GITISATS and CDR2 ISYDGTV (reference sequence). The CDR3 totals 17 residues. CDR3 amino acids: CALWEVTKELGKKIKVF. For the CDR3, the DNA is TGTGCCTTGTGGGAGGTTACGAAAGAGTTGGGCAAAAAAATCAAGGTATTT.

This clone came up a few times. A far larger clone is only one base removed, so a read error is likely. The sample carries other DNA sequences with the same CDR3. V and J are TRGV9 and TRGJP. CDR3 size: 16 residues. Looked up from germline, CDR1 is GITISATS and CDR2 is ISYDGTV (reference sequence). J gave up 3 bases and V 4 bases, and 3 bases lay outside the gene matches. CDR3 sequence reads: CALWEVQELGKKIKVF. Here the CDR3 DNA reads TGTGCCTTGTGGGAAGTGCAAGAGTTGGGCAAAAAAATCAAGGTATTT.

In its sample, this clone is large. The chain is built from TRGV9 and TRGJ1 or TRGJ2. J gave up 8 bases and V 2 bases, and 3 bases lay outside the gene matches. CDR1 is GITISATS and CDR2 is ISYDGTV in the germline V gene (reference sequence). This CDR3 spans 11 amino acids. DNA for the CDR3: TGTGCCTTGTGGGAGGCTAATAAGAAACTCTTT. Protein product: CALWEANKKLF.

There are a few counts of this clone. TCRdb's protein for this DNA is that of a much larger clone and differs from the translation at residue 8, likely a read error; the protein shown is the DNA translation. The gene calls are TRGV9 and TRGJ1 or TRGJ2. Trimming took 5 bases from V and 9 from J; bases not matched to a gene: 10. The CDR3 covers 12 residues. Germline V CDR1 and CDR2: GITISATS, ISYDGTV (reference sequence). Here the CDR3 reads CALWGDHCKKLF. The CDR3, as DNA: TGTGCCTTGTGGGGGGATCATTGTAAGAAACTCTTT.

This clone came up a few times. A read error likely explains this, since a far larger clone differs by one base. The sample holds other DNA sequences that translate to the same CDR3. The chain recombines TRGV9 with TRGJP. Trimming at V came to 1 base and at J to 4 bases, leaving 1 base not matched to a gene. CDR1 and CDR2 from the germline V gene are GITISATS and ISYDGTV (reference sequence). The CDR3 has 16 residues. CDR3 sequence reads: CALWEVQELGKKIKVF. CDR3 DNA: TGTGCCTTGTGGGAGGTACAAGAGTTGGGCAAAAAAATCAAGGTATTT.

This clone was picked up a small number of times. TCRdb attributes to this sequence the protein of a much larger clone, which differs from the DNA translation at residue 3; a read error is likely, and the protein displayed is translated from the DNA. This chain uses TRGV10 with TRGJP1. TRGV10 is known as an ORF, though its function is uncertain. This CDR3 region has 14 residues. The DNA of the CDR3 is TGTGCTGAGTGGGATTATACCACTGGTTGGTTCAAGATATTT. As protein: CAEWDYTTGWFKIF.

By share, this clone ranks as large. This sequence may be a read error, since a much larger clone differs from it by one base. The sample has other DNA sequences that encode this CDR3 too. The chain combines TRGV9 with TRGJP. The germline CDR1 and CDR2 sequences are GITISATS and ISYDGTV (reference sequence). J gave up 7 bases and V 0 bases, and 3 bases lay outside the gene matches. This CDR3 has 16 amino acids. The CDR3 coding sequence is TGTGCCTTGTGGGAGGTGCAGGAGTTGGGCAAAAAAATCAAGGTATTT. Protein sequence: CALWEVQELGKKIKVF.

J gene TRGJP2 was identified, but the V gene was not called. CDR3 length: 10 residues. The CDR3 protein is CASSDWIKTF. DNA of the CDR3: TGTGCTAGTAGTGATTGGATCAAGACGTTT.

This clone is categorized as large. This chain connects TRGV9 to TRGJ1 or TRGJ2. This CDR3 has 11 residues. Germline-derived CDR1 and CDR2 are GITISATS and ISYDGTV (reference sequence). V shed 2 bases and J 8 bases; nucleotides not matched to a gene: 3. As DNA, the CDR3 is TGTGCCTTGTGGGAGGGAGATAAGAAACTCTTT. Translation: CALWEGDKKLF.

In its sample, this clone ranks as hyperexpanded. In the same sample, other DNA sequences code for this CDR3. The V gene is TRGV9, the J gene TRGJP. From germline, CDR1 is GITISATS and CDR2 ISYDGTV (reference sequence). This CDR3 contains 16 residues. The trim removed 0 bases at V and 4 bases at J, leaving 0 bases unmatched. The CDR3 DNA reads TGTGCCTTGTGGGAGGTGCAAGAGTTGGGCAAAAAAATCAAGGTATTT. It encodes CALWEVQELGKKIKVF.

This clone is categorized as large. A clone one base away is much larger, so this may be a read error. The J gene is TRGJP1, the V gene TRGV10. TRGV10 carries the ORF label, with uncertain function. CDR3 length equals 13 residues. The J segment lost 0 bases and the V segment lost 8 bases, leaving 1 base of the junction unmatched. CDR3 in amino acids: CAAWDTTGWFKIF. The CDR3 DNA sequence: TGTGCTGCGTGGGATACCACTGGTTGGTTCAAGATATTT.

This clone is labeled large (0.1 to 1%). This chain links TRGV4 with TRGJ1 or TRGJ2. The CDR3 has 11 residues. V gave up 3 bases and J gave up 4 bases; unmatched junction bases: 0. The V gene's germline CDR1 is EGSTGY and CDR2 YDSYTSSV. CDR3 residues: CATWDYYKKLF. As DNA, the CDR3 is TGTGCCACCTGGGATTATTATAAGAAACTCTTT.

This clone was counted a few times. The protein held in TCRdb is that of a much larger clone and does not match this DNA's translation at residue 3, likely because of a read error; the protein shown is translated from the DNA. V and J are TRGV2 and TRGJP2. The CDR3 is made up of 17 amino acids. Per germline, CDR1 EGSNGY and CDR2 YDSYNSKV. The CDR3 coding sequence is TGTGCCTCCTGGGACGGGCCATTATATAGTAGTGATTGGATCAAGACGTTT. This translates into CASWDGPLYSSDWIKTF.

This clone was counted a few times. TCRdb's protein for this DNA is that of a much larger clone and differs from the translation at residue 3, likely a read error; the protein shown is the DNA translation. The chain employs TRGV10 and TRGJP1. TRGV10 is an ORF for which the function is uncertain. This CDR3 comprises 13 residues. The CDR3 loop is CATWGTTGWFKIF. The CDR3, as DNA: TGTGCTACGTGGGGTACCACTGGTTGGTTCAAGATATTT.

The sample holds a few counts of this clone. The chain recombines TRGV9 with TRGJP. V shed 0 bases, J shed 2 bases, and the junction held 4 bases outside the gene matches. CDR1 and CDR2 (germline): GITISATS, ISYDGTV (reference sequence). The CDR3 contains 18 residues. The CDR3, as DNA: TGTGCCTTGTGGGAGGTGTTTTGGCAAGAGTTGGGCAAAAAAATCAAGGTATTT. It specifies CALWEVFWQELGKKIKVF.

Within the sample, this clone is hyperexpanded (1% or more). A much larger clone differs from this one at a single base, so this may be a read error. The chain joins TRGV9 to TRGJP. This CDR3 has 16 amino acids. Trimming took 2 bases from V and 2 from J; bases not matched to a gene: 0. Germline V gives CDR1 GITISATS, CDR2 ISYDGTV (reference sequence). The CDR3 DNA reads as TGTGCCTTGTGGGAGGGGCAAGAGTTGGGCAAAAAAATCAAGGTATTT. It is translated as CALWEGQELGKKIKVF.

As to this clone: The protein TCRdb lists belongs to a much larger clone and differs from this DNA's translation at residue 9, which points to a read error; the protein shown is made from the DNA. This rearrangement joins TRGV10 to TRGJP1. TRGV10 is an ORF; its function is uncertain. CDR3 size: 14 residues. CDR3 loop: CAAWGYTTDWFKIF. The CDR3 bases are TGTGCTGCGTGGGGATATACCACTGATTGGTTCAAGATATTT.

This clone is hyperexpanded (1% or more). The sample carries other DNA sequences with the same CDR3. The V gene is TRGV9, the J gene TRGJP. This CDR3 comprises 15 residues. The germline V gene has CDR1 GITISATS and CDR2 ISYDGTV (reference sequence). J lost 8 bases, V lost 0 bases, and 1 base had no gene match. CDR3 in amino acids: CALWEVQLGKKIKVF. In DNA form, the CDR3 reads TGTGCCTTGTGGGAGGTGCAGTTGGGCAAAAAAATCAAGGTATTT.

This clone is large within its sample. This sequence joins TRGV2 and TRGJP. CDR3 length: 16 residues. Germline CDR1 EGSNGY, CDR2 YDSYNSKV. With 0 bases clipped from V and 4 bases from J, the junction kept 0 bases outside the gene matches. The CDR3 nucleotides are TGTGCCACCTGGGACGGGCAAGAGTTGGGCAAAAAAATCAAGGTATTT. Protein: CATWDGQELGKKIKVF.

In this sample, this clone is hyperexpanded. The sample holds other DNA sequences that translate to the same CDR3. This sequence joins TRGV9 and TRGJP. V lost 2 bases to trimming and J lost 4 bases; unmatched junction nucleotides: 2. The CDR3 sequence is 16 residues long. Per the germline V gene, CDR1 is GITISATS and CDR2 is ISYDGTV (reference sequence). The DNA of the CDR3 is TGTGCCTTGTGGGAGGCCCAAGAGTTGGGCAAAAAAATCAAGGTATTT. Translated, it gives CALWEAQELGKKIKVF.

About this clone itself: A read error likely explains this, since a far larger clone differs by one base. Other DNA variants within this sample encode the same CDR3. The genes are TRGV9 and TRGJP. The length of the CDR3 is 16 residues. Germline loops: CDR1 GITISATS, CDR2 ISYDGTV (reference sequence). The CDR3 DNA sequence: TGTGCCTTGTGGGAGGTGCAAGAGTTGGGCAAAAAAATAAAGGTATTT. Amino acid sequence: CALWEVQELGKKIKVF.